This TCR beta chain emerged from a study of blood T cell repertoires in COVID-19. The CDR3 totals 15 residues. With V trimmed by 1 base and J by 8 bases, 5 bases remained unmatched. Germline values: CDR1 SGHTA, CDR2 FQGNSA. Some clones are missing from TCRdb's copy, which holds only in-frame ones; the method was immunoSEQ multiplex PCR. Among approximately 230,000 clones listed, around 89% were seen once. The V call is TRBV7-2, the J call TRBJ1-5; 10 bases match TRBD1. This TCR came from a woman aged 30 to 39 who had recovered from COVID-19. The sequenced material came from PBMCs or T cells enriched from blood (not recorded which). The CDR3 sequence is CASSLGDRGPKPQHF. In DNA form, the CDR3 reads TGTGCCAGCAGCTTAGGGGACAGGGGACCAAAGCCCCAGCATTTT.